This T cell receptor beta chain comes out of a study of blood T cells in healthy people across ages. PCR was performed a second time for 7 to 11 cycles using a sample-barcoded 5' primer and a J-beta primer mix. TCRdb reprocessed the 5' RACE reads with MiXCR, giving one entry per CDR3 protein. This sample has some 1,800,000 distinct CDR3 sequences, with roughly two fifths found just once. The V end lost 6 bases, the J end lost 0 bases, and 11 bases lay between the germline ends. The CDR3 has 15 residues. CDR1 SGHTA and CDR2 FQGNSA come from the germline V gene. Sequencing used blood. This sequence was found in a human donor in good health. V usage is TRBV7-2 and J usage is TRBJ1-4; D remains ambiguous. CDR3 coding DNA: TGTGCCAGCAGGGTCTTCGGTGCAACTAATGAAAAACTGTTTTTT. Its protein product is CASRVFGATNEKLFF.